Listed here is a single T cell receptor beta chain. Its antigen is not identified. These data originate in a study of beta chain features in type 1 diabetes. The study's findings and limits: People with Type 1 diabetes carried modestly yet significantly shorter TCRB CDR3s in all four CD4+ subsets. There were fewer insertions and more deletions at the VDJ junctions of type 1 diabetes patients.

The study reverse transcribed the entire isolated RNA, so it sequenced expressed TCRB transcripts. Here immunoSEQ multiplex PCR was the method, and the copy in TCRdb shows in-frame clones only, minus some. This sample has around 300,000 clones, with over 14% found just once. The V end lost 4 bases, the J end lost 4 bases, and 19 bases lay between the germline ends. In germline, CDR1 is SEHNR, CDR2 FQNEAQ (reference sequence). CDR3 length: 16 residues. The chain recombines TRBV7-9 with TRBJ1-2; unclear D gene. The clonotype was recovered from a man between 18 and 29 years old with type 1 diabetes. The sample was naive CD4+ T cells from blood. The CDR3 sequence is CASSSDRRHKPYGYTF. CDR3 DNA sequence: TGTGCCAGCAGCTCCGACCGGCGGCATAAGCCCTATGGCTACACCTTC.